Listed below are T cell receptor beta chains from one sample, sequenced in a study of T cells in Graves' hyperthyroidism and ophthalmopathy. TCRdb called the multiplex PCR reads again in MiXCR, with one record for every CDR3 protein. The sample includes roughly 710,000 distinct CDR3 sequences, 30% to 40% of them seen just once. Sequenced: blood. The origin of the receptors is a woman between 35 and 50 years old with Graves' hyperthyroidism. CDR3s include the opening cysteine and the closing phenylalanine or tryptophan. The D gene is left open where the match is weak. The size field is filled for only some rows; it gives once, few, many or a size class.

clone_size: .; v_call: TRBV7-9; d_call: .; cdr3_length: 12; j_call: TRBJ1-1; cdr3_aa: CASDPGQSEAFF; cdr3_nt: TGTGCTAGCGACCCAGGACAGAGTGAAGCTTTCTTT
clone_size: many; v_call: TRBV10-3; d_call: .; cdr3_length: 12; j_call: TRBJ2-5; cdr3_aa: CATGSSPETQYF; cdr3_nt: TGTGCCACGGGGTCATCCCCCGAGACCCAGTACTTC
clone_size: .; v_call: TRBV7-2; d_call: .; cdr3_length: 17; j_call: TRBJ1-4; cdr3_aa: CASSSREGGSTNEKLFF; cdr3_nt: TGTGCCAGCAGCTCGCGGGAGGGGGGTTCGACTAATGAAAAACTGTTTTTT
clone_size: .; v_call: TRBV20-1; d_call: TRBD1; cdr3_length: 15; j_call: TRBJ1-1; cdr3_aa: CSARVLQGAATEAFF; cdr3_nt: TGCAGTGCTAGGGTATTACAGGGGGCGGCAACTGAAGCTTTCTTT
clone_size: .; v_call: TRBV12-3/TRBV12-4; d_call: .; cdr3_length: 16; j_call: TRBJ1-3; cdr3_aa: CASSFEQALSGNTIYF; cdr3_nt: TGTGCCAGCAGTTTTGAGCAGGCCCTCTCTGGAAACACCATATATTTT
clone_size: once; v_call: TRBV20-1; d_call: .; cdr3_length: 14; j_call: TRBJ2-1; cdr3_aa: CSAMETRNVGEQFF; cdr3_nt: TGCAGTGCTATGGAGACCAGGAACGTAGGTGAGCAGTTCTTC
clone_size: many; v_call: TRBV7-9; d_call: .; cdr3_length: 13; j_call: TRBJ1-1; cdr3_aa: CASGAHFSTEAFF; cdr3_nt: TGTGCCAGCGGGGCGCATTTTTCCACTGAAGCTTTCTTT
clone_size: .; v_call: TRBV18; d_call: .; cdr3_length: 13; j_call: TRBJ2-7; cdr3_aa: CASSPELGNEQYF; cdr3_nt: TGTGCCAGCTCACCCGAGTTGGGGAACGAGCAGTACTTC
clone_size: many; v_call: TRBV6-5; d_call: .; cdr3_length: 13; j_call: TRBJ1-2; cdr3_aa: CASLKGQNYGYTF; cdr3_nt: TGTGCCAGCCTAAAAGGACAGAACTATGGCTACACCTTC
clone_size: many; v_call: TRBV9; d_call: TRBD1; cdr3_length: 15; j_call: TRBJ1-4; cdr3_aa: CASSVTGQEGQKLFF; cdr3_nt: TGTGCCAGCAGCGTAACGGGACAGGAGGGGCAAAAACTGTTTTTT
clone_size: .; v_call: TRBV15; d_call: TRBD2; cdr3_length: 12; j_call: TRBJ2-5; cdr3_aa: CATTSGRETQYF; cdr3_nt: TGTGCCACAACTAGCGGGAGAGAGACCCAGTACTTC
clone_size: many; v_call: TRBV19; d_call: .; cdr3_length: 13; j_call: TRBJ1-2; cdr3_aa: CASFVPGIYGYTF; cdr3_nt: TGTGCCAGTTTTGTGCCAGGGATATATGGCTACACCTTC
clone_size: .; v_call: TRBV5-6; d_call: .; cdr3_length: 15; j_call: TRBJ1-2; cdr3_aa: CASSLGGTDNYGYTF; cdr3_nt: TGTGCCAGCAGCTTGGGTGGCACAGATAACTATGGCTACACCTTC
clone_size: .; v_call: TRBV7-4; d_call: .; cdr3_length: 13; j_call: TRBJ2-4; cdr3_aa: CASSFKEGNIQYF; cdr3_nt: TGTGCCAGCAGCTTTAAGGAGGGAAACATTCAGTACTTC
clone_size: .; v_call: TRBV12-3/TRBV12-4; d_call: TRBD1; cdr3_length: 16; j_call: TRBJ1-2; cdr3_aa: CASRPGQDSVNHGYTF; cdr3_nt: TGTGCCAGCAGACCGGGACAGGACTCCGTTAACCATGGCTACACCTTC
clone_size: once; v_call: TRBV2; d_call: TRBD2; cdr3_length: 15; j_call: TRBJ2-7; cdr3_aa: CASTRGASGSYEQYF; cdr3_nt: TGTGCCAGCACCCGGGGGGCTAGCGGGAGTTACGAGCAGTACTTC
clone_size: many; v_call: TRBV7-2; d_call: TRBD2; cdr3_length: 16; j_call: TRBJ2-7; cdr3_aa: CASSLATASGVYEQYF; cdr3_nt: TGTGCCAGCAGCTTAGCCACGGCTAGCGGGGTATACGAGCAGTACTTC
clone_size: few; v_call: TRBV28; d_call: .; cdr3_length: 12; j_call: TRBJ1-2; cdr3_aa: CASITANYGYTF; cdr3_nt: TGTGCCAGCATAACAGCGAACTATGGCTACACCTTC
clone_size: many; v_call: TRBV7-9; d_call: .; cdr3_length: 14; j_call: TRBJ1-4; cdr3_aa: CASSREGGSEKLFF; cdr3_nt: TGTGCCAGCAGCCGTGAGGGCGGGAGTGAAAAACTGTTTTTT
clone_size: few; v_call: TRBV12-3/TRBV12-4; d_call: .; cdr3_length: 14; j_call: TRBJ1-1; cdr3_aa: CASSFAGLNTEAFF; cdr3_nt: TGCGCCAGCAGCTTTGCGGGCCTGAACACTGAAGCTTTCTTT
clone_size: .; v_call: TRBV4-3; d_call: .; cdr3_length: 15; j_call: TRBJ1-1; cdr3_aa: CASSQDETANTEAFF; cdr3_nt: TGCGCCAGCAGCCAAGACGAGACAGCGAACACTGAAGCTTTCTTT
clone_size: many; v_call: TRBV7-9; d_call: .; cdr3_length: 12; j_call: TRBJ1-2; cdr3_aa: CASSLEMTAYTF; cdr3_nt: TGTGCCAGCAGCTTAGAGATGACAGCCTACACCTTC
clone_size: .; v_call: TRBV10-1; d_call: .; cdr3_length: 13; j_call: TRBJ1-2; cdr3_aa: CASSVSQVDGYTF; cdr3_nt: TGCGCCAGCAGTGTTTCCCAGGTGGATGGCTACACCTTC
clone_size: .; v_call: TRBV7-9; d_call: .; cdr3_length: 19; j_call: TRBJ2-6; cdr3_aa: CASSFPRYQDRSGANVLTF; cdr3_nt: TGTGCCAGCAGCTTCCCGAGATATCAAGACAGGTCTGGGGCCAACGTCCTGACTTTC
clone_size: .; v_call: TRBV19; d_call: .; cdr3_length: 14; j_call: TRBJ1-2; cdr3_aa: CASSESTANYGYTF; cdr3_nt: TGTGCCAGTAGTGAATCGACGGCTAACTATGGCTACACCTTC